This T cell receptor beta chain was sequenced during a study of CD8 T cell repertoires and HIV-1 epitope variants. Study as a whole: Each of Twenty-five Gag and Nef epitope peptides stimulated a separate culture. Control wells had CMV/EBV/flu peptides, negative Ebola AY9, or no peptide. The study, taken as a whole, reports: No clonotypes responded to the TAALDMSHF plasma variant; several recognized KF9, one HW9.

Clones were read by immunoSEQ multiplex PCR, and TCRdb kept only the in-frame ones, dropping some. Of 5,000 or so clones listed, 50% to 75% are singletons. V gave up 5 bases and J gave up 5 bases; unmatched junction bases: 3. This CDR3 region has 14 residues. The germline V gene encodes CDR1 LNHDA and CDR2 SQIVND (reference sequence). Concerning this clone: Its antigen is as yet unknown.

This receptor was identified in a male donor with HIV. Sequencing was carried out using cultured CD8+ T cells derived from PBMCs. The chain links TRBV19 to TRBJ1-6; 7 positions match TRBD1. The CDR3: CASSGTADNSPLHF. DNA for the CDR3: TGTGCCAGTAGTGGGACAGCAGATAATTCACCCCTCCACTTT.